This T cell receptor beta chain comes out of a study of blood T cell repertoires in COVID-19. Turning to the study itself: T cells, B-cell-depleted T cells, or PBMCs provided the cDNA or gDNA that served as material.

The germline V gene has CDR1 KGHSH and CDR2 LQKENI. V dropped 3 bases and J dropped 6 bases, with 8 bases sitting between them. There are 13 residues in the CDR3. Under the authors' procedure: Amplification from reference gene primers served as the basis for estimated nucleated cell counts. The assay was immunoSEQ multiplex PCR, and TCRdb's table has in-frame clones only and misses some. Clone size and the V and J calls come from that table; the DNA yielded D and trimming. The sample has about 98,000 clones, roughly 86% seen once; the top ten hold approximately 10%. The sequence was obtained from a man in his fifties or sixties with acute or convalescent COVID-19. The sequenced sample consisted of peripheral blood. This chain connects TRBV18 to TRBJ1-4; no clear D. The CDR3 sequence is CASSPWRDEKLFF. The CDR3 DNA sequence: TGTGCCAGCTCACCTTGGAGGGATGAAAAACTGTTTTTT. The full variable domain, with the rest looked up from reference TRBV18 and TRBJ1-4, is NAGVMQNPRHLVRRRGQEARLRCSPMKGHSHVYWYRQLPEEGLKFMVYLQKENIIDESGMPKERFSAEFPKEGPSILRIQQVVRGDSAAYFCASSPWRDEKLFFGSGTQLSVL.